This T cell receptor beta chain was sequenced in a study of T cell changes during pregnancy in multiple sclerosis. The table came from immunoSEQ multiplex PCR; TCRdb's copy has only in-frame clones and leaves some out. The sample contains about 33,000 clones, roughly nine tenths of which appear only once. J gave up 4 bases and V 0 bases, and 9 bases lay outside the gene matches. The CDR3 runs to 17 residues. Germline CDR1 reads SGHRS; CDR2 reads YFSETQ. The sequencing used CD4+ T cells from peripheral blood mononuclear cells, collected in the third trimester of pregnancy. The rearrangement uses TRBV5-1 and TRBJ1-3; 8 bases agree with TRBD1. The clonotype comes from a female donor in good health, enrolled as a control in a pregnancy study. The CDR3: CASSLDQGASSGNTIYF. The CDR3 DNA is TGCGCCAGCAGCTTGGATCAGGGGGCGTCGTCCGGAAACACCATATATTTT.